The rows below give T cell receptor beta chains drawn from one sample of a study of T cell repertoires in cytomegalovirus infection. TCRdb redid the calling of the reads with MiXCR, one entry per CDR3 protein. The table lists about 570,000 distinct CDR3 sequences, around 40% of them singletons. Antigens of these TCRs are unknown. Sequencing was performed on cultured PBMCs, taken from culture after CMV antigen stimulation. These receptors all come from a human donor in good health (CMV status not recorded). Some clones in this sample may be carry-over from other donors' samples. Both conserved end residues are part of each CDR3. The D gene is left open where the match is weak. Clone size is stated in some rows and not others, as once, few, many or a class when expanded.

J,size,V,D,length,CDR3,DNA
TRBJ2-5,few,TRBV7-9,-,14,CASSLVGLQETQYF,TGTGCCAGCAGCTTAGTCGGACTCCAAGAGACCCAGTACTTC
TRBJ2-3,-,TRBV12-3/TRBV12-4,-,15,CASSSALDRTDTQYF,TGTGCCAGCAGTTCCGCCCTCGACCGCACAGATACGCAGTATTTT
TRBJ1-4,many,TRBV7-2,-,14,CASSFGPGAIELFF,TGTGCCAGCAGCTTCGGACCGGGTGCGATAGAACTGTTTTTT
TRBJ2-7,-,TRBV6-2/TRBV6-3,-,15,CASSSPRPPRYEQYF,TGTGCCAGCAGTTCCCCCCGTCCACCTCGGTACGAGCAGTACTTC
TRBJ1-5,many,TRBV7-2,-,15,CASSAGINSNQPQHF,TGTGCCAGCAGCGCAGGGATTAATAGCAATCAGCCCCAGCATTTT
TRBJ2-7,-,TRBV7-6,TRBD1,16,CASRPSRDRFSYEQYF,TGTGCCAGCAGACCCAGCCGGGACAGATTCTCCTACGAGCAGTACTTC
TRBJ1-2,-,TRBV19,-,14,CASSMGTFPDGYTF,TGTGCCAGTAGTATGGGCACCTTCCCCGATGGCTACACCTTC
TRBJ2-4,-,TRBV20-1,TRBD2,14,CSASRRGGRNIQYF,TGCAGTGCTAGCCGGAGGGGAGGGAGAAACATTCAGTACTTC
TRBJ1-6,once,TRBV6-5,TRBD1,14,CASSRGQGTSPLHF,TGTGCCAGCAGTCGGGGACAGGGGACTTCACCCCTCCACTTT
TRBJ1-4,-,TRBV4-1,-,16,CASSQEPYPANEKLFF,TGCGCCAGCAGCCAAGAACCGTATCCAGCTAATGAAAAACTGTTTTTT
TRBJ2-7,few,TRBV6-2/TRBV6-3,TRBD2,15,CASSYPAGANYEQYF,TGTGCCAGCAGTTATCCGGCGGGAGCCAACTACGAGCAGTACTTC
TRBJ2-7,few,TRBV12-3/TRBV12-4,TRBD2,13,CASSSGSPYEQYF,TGTGCCAGCTCTAGCGGGAGCCCCTACGAGCAGTACTTC
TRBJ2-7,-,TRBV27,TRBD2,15,CASREGTSGSNEQYF,TGTGCCAGCAGAGAGGGGACTAGCGGGAGCAACGAGCAGTACTTC
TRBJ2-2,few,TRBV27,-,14,CASSPGPIVGELFF,TGTGCCAGCAGTCCCGGACCTATAGTCGGGGAGCTGTTTTTT
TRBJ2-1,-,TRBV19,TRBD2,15,CARILGGVDYNEQFF,TGTGCCAGAATCTTGGGGGGGGTTGACTACAATGAGCAGTTCTTC
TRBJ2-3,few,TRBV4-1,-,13,CASSQGGGDTQYF,TGCGCCAGCAGCCAAGGGGGTGGAGATACGCAGTATTTT